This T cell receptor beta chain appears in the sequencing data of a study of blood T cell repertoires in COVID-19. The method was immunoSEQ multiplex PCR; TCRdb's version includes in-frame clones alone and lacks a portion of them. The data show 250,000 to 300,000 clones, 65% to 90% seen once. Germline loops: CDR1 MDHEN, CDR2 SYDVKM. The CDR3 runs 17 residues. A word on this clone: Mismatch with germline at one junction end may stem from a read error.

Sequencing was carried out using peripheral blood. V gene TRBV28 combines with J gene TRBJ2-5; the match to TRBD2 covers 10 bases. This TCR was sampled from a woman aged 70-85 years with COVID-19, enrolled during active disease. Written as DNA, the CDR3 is TGTGCCAGCAGCCCACTCCCGGCTAGCGGGGGCGTGATAGGTTCGGACTTC. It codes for CASSPLPASGGVIGSDF.